The source of this T cell receptor (beta chain) is a study of cytomegalovirus exposure and HLA in healthy donors. Nominally healthy donors provided the samples, though records likely missed some immune exposures. General study points: The authors enumerated some 160 TCR beta chains as linked to cytomegalovirus.

As to this clone: Its antigen is not identified.

Primers for the PCR totalled 60 Vbeta and 13 Jbeta. The assay was immunoSEQ multiplex PCR, and TCRdb's table has in-frame clones only and misses some. The profile shows fewer than 100,000 clones, around four fifths of them singletons. The sample taken for sequencing was PBMCs. This clonotype was sampled from a man aged 40-49 years in good health and CMV-seronegative.

The CDR3 loop is CASSIVPGVNTEAFF. In DNA form, the CDR3 reads TGTGCCAGTAGTATAGTACCAGGGGTCAACACTGAAGCTTTCTTT. V is TRBV19 and J is TRBJ1-1, with TRBD1 as a possible D gene (6 bases). Trimming removed 1 base at V and 2 bases at J, with 11 bases between. The CDR3 consists of 15 residues. CDR1 and CDR2 from the germline V gene are LNHDA and SQIVND (reference sequence).